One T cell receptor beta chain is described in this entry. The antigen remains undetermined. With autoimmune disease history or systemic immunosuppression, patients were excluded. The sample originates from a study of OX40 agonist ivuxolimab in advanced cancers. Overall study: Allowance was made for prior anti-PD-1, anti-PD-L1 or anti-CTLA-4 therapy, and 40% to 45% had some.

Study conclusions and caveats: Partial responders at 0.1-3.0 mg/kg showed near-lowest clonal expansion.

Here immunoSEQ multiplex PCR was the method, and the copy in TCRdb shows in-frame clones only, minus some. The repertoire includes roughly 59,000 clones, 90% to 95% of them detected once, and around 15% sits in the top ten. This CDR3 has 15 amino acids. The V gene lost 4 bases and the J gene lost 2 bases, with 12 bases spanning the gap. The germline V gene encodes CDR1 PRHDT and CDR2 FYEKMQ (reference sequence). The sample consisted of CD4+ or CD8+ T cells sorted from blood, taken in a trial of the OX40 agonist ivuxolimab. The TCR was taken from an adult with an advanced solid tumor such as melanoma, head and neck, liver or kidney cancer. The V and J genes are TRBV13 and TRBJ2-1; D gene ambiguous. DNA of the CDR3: TGTGCCAGCAGCTCCGGGTCCTTGGCCTACAATGAGCAGTTCTTC. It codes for CASSSGSLAYNEQFF.